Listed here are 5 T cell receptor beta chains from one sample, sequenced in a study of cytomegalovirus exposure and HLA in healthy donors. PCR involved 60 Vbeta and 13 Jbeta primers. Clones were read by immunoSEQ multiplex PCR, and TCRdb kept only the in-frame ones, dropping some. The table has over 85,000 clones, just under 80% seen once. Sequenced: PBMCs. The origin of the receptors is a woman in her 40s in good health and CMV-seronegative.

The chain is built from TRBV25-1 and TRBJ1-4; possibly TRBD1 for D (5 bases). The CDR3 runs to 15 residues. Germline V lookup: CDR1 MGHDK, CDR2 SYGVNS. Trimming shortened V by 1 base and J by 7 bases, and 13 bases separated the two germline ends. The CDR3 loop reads CASSESGLQGEKLFF. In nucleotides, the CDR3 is TGTGCCAGCAGTGAATCAGGGTTGCAGGGTGAAAAACTGTTTTTT.

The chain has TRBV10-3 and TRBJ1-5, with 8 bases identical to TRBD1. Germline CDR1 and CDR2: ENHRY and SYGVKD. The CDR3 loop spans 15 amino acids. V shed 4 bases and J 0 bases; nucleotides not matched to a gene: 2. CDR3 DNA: TGTGCCATCAGTGTGGGACAGGCTAGCAATCAGCCCCAGCATTTT. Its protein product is CAISVGQASNQPQHF.

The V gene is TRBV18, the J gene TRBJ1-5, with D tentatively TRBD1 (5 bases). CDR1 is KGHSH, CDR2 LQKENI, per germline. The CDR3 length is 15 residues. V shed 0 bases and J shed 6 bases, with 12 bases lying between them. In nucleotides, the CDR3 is TGTGCCAGCTCACCACCCGGGGGAGCGAGTCAGCCCCAGCATTTT. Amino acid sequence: CASSPPGGASQPQHF.

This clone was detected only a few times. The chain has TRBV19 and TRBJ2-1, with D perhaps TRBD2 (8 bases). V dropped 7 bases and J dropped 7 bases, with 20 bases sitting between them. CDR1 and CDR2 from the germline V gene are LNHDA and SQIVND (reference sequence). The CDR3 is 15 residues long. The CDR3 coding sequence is TGTGCCAGTACCATTAGCGGGGACAGAAGGAATGAGCAGTTCTTC. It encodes CASTISGDRRNEQFF.

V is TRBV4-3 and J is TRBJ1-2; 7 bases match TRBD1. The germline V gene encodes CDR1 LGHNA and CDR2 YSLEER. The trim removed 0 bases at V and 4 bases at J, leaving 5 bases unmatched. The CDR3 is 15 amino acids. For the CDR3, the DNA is TGCGCCAGCAGCCAAGAGGTTGCAGGGGGCTATGGCTACACCTTC. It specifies CASSQEVAGGYGYTF.